The subject of this entry is one T cell receptor (beta chain). The sample belongs to a study of T cell responses to AZD1222 COVID-19 vaccine. Some clones are missing from TCRdb's copy, which holds only in-frame ones; the method was immunoSEQ multiplex PCR. The repertoire includes approximately 96,000 clones, about 93% of them detected once, and 11% sits in the top ten. The CDR3 covers 17 residues. The V and J ends lost 0 bases and 7 bases respectively, with 18 bases between them. Germline CDR1 is LGHNT and CDR2 is FRNRAP. The sequence came from an adult who received the AZD1222 COVID-19 vaccine. Sequenced here: peripheral blood, sampled 28 days after the second AZD1222 dose. The V gene is TRBV12-5, the J gene TRBJ2-2; perhaps TRBD1 as D (5 bases). CDR3 bases: TGTGCTAGTGGTTTGGTACTTAGGGGCGACTGGGTCGGGGAGCTGTTTTTT. Translating gives CASGLVLRGDWVGELFF.